This TCR beta chain was recovered during a study of radiation and T cells in renal cell carcinoma. The study, taken as a whole, reports: No pretreatment tumor biopsies were available for baseline clonotypes. Top tumor clonotypes rose in blood 2 weeks post-radiation, then contracted.

With regard to this clone: The antigen is unknown.

The sample's time point: blood 2 weeks post-SBRT. Treatment here: 15 Gy SBRT to primary tumor, nephrectomy 4 weeks later. Blood was sampled at baseline, 2 weeks and 4 weeks after SBRT. The V gene lost 0 bases and the J gene lost 7 bases, with 11 bases spanning the gap. The CDR3 has 14 residues. Germline V CDR1 and CDR2: SGHRS, YFSETQ. Profiled with immunoSEQ multiplex PCR; TCRdb holds only in-frame clones, not every one. The sample holds some 130,000 clones, 70% to 90% seen once. The sequence derives from a woman aged 60-75 years with renal cell carcinoma. The chain has TRBV5-1 and TRBJ2-1; weak D call: TRBD2 (5 bases). The sample consisted of blood, taken from a patient whose treatment included radiotherapy and nephrectomy. CDR3 region: CASSLAPGKNEQFF. CDR3 coding DNA: TGCGCCAGCAGCTTGGCCCCGGGGAAGAATGAGCAGTTCTTC. The full variable domain, completed using reference TRBV5-1 and TRBJ2-1, is KAGVTQTPRYLIKTRGQQVTLSCSPISGHRSVSWYQQTPGQGLQFLFEYFSETQRNKGNFPGRFSGRQFSNSRSEMNVSTLELGDSALYLCASSLAPGKNEQFFGPGTRLTVL.